Each of the 13 T cell receptor beta chains below was sequenced from the same sample in a study. MiXCR, run by TCRdb on the 5' RACE reads, gives a single entry per CDR3 protein. Found here are some 57,000 distinct CDR3 sequences, 15% to 20% of them singletons; the top ten hold around 2.3%. Sample: naive CD4+ T cells sorted from blood. Subset defined: naive CD4+ T cells, CD4+CD45RA+CD25-. The origin of the receptors is a female donor with breast cancer.

This clonotype was recorded a few times. The chain is built from TRBV27 and TRBJ2-7; 7 nucleotides agree with TRBD2. The CDR3 sequence is 14 residues long. V gave up 6 bases and J gave up 1 base; unmatched junction bases: 6. CDR1 MNHEY and CDR2 SMNVEV come from the germline V gene (reference sequence). This CDR3 is CASSRDYNSYEQYF. The CDR3 DNA is TGTGCCAGCAGCCGGGACTACAATTCCTACGAGCAGTACTTC.

The V call is TRBV5-1, the J call TRBJ2-2; D not resolved. This CDR3 is 16 amino acids long. From germline, CDR1 is SGHRS and CDR2 YFSETQ. V shed 2 bases and J shed 0 bases, with 11 bases lying between them. CDR3: CASSLHSLSNTGELFF. In nucleotides, the CDR3 is TGCGCCAGCAGCTTACACAGCCTTTCGAACACCGGGGAGCTGTTTTTT.

The V gene is TRBV5-1, the J gene TRBJ2-3, with D unclear. Trimming removed 4 bases at V and 6 bases at J, with 15 bases between. CDR1 is SGHRS and CDR2 is YFSETQ in the germline V gene. The CDR3 has 14 amino acids. CDR3 coding DNA: TGCGCCAGCAGCCTCGGACGAAACGCGGATACGCAGTATTTT. Protein sequence: CASSLGRNADTQYF.

This rearrangement joins TRBV5-1 to TRBJ2-1; no firm D call. CDR3 length: 13 residues. Trimming removed 0 bases from V and 8 bases from J, with 9 bases in between. CDR1 is SGHRS and CDR2 is YFSETQ in the germline V gene. The CDR3: CASSLGPQDEQFF. The CDR3 DNA reads TGCGCCAGCAGCTTGGGACCTCAGGATGAGCAGTTCTTC.

This clonotype occurred a few times. This chain uses TRBV20-1 with TRBJ2-2, with D possibly TRBD1 on 5 matching bases. Trimming stripped 6 bases from V and 5 bases from J, with 19 bases between. Germline loops: CDR1 DFQATT, CDR2 SNEGSKA (reference sequence). The CDR3 is made up of 15 amino acids. In DNA, the CDR3 is TGCAGTGCAGGCCTGCAGGGATCGAGAACCGGGGAGCTGTTTTTT. As protein: CSAGLQGSRTGELFF.

Turning to this clonotype: Its ends do not fully match the called genes, so a read error is possible. This chain links TRBV20-1 with TRBJ2-3, with TRBD2 matching over 9 bases. This CDR3 is 14 amino acids long. In germline, CDR1 is DFQATT, CDR2 SNEGSKA (reference sequence). CDR3 coding DNA: TGCAGTGCGCCCGGGACTAGCATTTCAGAAACGCAGTATTTT. Amino acids: CSAPGTSISETQYF.

The V call is TRBV7-8, the J call TRBJ1-3; possibly TRBD1 for D (5 bases). The V end was cut by 4 bases, the J end by 0 bases, with 28 bases between. Per germline, CDR1 SGHVS and CDR2 FQNEAQ. The CDR3 runs 21 residues. The CDR3 nucleotides are TGTGCCAGCAGCTCCTTGCGGGGCAGGCTGGGCACGACTAGCTCTGGAAACACCATATATTTT. Translating it yields CASSSLRGRLGTTSSGNTIYF.

This clonotype was recorded a few times. The chain couples TRBV7-7 to TRBJ2-5; TRBD1 aligns across 8 bases. This CDR3 is built from 14 residues. The germline CDR1 and CDR2 sequences are SSHAT and FNYEAQ (reference sequence). Trimming cost V 4 bases and J 5 bases; bases outside gene matches: 6. The CDR3 spells CASSSRTGRETQYF. In nucleotides, the CDR3 is TGTGCCAGCAGCTCTCGGACAGGGCGGGAGACCCAGTACTTC.

The chain has TRBV28 and TRBJ1-1; 11 nucleotides match TRBD1. CDR3 size: 16 residues. CDR1 is MDHEN, CDR2 SYDVKM, per germline. After removal of 5 bases from V and 3 bases from J, the junction contained 8 bases not matched to a gene. The CDR3 region is CASSLNGQGAHTEAFF. In DNA form, the CDR3 reads TGTGCCAGCAGTCTTAACGGACAGGGGGCTCACACTGAAGCTTTCTTT.

This clonotype showed up just a few times. The rearrangement joins TRBV6-1 to TRBJ2-7; 9 nucleotides align to TRBD2. Unmatched junction bases numbered 7, after V lost 2 bases and J lost 2 bases. CDR1 and CDR2 (germline): MNHNS, SASEGT. The CDR3 loop spans 16 amino acids. CDR3 sequence (DNA): TGTGCCAGCAGTGAAATGGCTAGCGGGGCCCCCTACGAGCAGTACTTC. Its protein product is CASSEMASGAPYEQYF.

This clonotype was recorded at least ten times. The V and J genes are TRBV4-2 and TRBJ2-7; possibly TRBD1 for D (6 bases). Germline lookup yields CDR1 LGHNA and CDR2 YNFKEQ. CDR3 length equals 18 residues. V lost 4 bases to trimming and J lost 3 bases, with 25 bases between them. The CDR3 reads CASSLHPPTGLGDYEQYF. CDR3 in DNA: TGTGCCAGCAGCCTCCATCCGCCTACAGGGCTGGGAGACTACGAGCAGTACTTC.

This clonotype was detected ten times or more. The rearrangement joins TRBV6-1 to TRBJ1-5; weak D call: TRBD1 (6 bases). The ends were cut back, 6 bases at V and 0 bases at J, with 6 bases in the middle. The CDR3 has 13 amino acids. The germline gives CDR1 MNHNS, CDR2 SASEGT. The CDR3 sequence: CASSRGSNQPQHF. The CDR3, as DNA: TGTGCCAGCAGCAGGGGTAGCAATCAGCCCCAGCATTTT.

The table lists this clonotype with a few counts. The chain is built from TRBV7-2 and TRBJ1-2, with D unclear. V dropped 2 bases and J dropped 4 bases, with 11 bases sitting between them. The CDR3 length is 14 residues. CDR1 and CDR2 from the germline V gene are SGHTA and FQGNSA. CDR3 nucleotide sequence: TGTGCCAGCAGCTTACGAACAGAAACCTATGGCTACACCTTC. Protein product: CASSLRTETYGYTF.